The present entry profiles one T cell receptor beta chain with its context. The sample originates from a study of blood T cell repertoires in COVID-19. Study-wide context: Whether acute or convalescent, the COVID-19 samples came from the United States, Italy and Spain.

CDR3 length: 15 amino acids. The germline gives CDR1 MGHRA, CDR2 YSYEKL. Losses at the gene ends were 5 bases for V and 5 bases for J; bases not matched to a gene: 9. TCRdb keeps only in-frame clones here, not all; method: immunoSEQ multiplex PCR. The table has some 300,000 clones, 86% seen once. Sequencing input: peripheral blood. The origin of this receptor is a woman aged 70-85 years with COVID-19, enrolled during active disease. The chain employs TRBV4-1 and TRBJ2-1; 7 nucleotides agree with TRBD1. As DNA, the CDR3 is TGCGCCAGCAGCTACCGGGACAGAGATGACAATGAGCAGTTCTTC. Protein: CASSYRDRDDNEQFF.